This entry describes one T cell receptor (delta chain). The antigen is not known. This probably arose from a read error, given a far larger clone one base away. Distinct nucleotide sequences in the sample also encode this CDR3. The sample comes from a study of gamma delta lymphoproliferative disorders and STAT genes. Study summary: At least 50 ng of genomic DNA went into each LymphoTrack Dx TCRG Assay library. The EuroClonality-NGS protocol was used to prepare delta libraries.

The study's findings and limits: In whole-repertoire clustering, gamma separated patients from controls, unlike delta.

TCRdb re-called the multiplex PCR reads via CATT. The data show around 3,100 delta-chain clones, about 1.2% seen once. PBMCs from patients and controls supplied the genomic DNA for sequencing. Sequenced material: blood. This TCR came from a human donor in good health.

CDR3 DNA sequence: TGTGCCTGTGACACAATAGACTGGGGGACTTCGTACACCGATAAACTCATATTT. It yields the protein CACDTIDWGTSYTDKLIF. This chain uses TRDV2 with TRDJ1; 9 nucleotides agree with TRDD3. Germline CDR1 and CDR2: GEAIGNYY and EKD. The CDR3 is 18 amino acids.